The 25 T cell receptor beta chains listed next were all sequenced from one sample in a study of CD8 T cells in ankylosing spondylitis (dated by TCRdb to between 2016 and 2019). Library preparation employed 5' RACE. TCRdb shows the sequencer as Illumina HiSeq 2500. TCRdb reworked the public reads: Q25 trimming with fastp, MiXCR clone assembly, productive beta chains retained. Each entry is one CDR3 protein sequence, shown with its most common DNA and genes. The sample has fewer than 180,000 distinct CDR3 sequences on record, 40% to 50% of them singletons. Roughly 15% of the sample lies in the top ten. Sequencing was done on a sample of synovial fluid, either unsorted or a sorted T cell fraction (not recorded which). The origin of the receptors is a male donor with ankylosing spondylitis.

The J gene is TRBJ2-4, the V gene TRBV24-1; TRBD1 is a possible D gene (5 bases). The germline V and J ends were trimmed by 1 base and 1 base, with 10 bases remaining between them. The germline CDR1 and CDR2 sequences are KGHDR and SFDVKD. The CDR3 extends over 16 amino acids. The CDR3 sequence: CATSDFWGPAKNIQYF. The CDR3 DNA reads as TGTGCCACCAGTGATTTTTGGGGCCCGGCCAAAAACATTCAGTACTTC.

The rearrangement links TRBV3-1 to TRBJ2-2, with D hard to call. The CDR3 has 14 amino acids. Germline lookup yields CDR1 LGHDT and CDR2 YNNKEL (reference sequence). V lost 1 base to trimming and J lost 6 bases, with 9 bases between them. The CDR3 loop is CASSQAPHPGELFF. The CDR3 DNA sequence: TGTGCCAGCAGCCAAGCCCCCCACCCCGGGGAGCTGTTTTTT.

The chain combines TRBV6-5 with TRBJ2-7, with D hard to call. The CDR3 contains 13 residues. V lost 2 bases and J 2 bases, leaving 7 bases between the germline ends. Per the germline V gene, CDR1 is MNHEY and CDR2 is SVGAGI. CDR3 loop: CASSYGITYEQYF. As DNA, the CDR3 is TGTGCCAGCAGTTACGGCATTACCTACGAGCAGTACTTC.

The chain is built from TRBV24-1 and TRBJ2-1; D is ambiguous. CDR3 size: 13 residues. V was shortened by 7 bases and J by 10 bases, with 16 bases between the two germline ends. The V gene's germline CDR1 is KGHDR and CDR2 SFDVKD. The CDR3 sequence: CATSIGLHREQFF. The CDR3 DNA reads as TGTGCCACCAGCATCGGCCTACATCGCGAGCAGTTCTTC.

This clonotype came up a few times. The CDR3 sequence: CAIKRQGVPNYGYTF. Here the CDR3 DNA reads TGTGCCATCAAACGACAGGGGGTTCCCAACTATGGCTACACCTTC. The J gene is TRBJ1-2, the V gene TRBV10-3, with TRBD1 matching over 9 bases. CDR1 ENHRY and CDR2 SYGVKD come from the germline V gene. J was trimmed by 2 bases and V by 7 bases; bases with no gene match: 8. The CDR3 extends over 15 amino acids.

The chain uses TRBV12-3 or TRBV12-4 and TRBJ2-7; D not certain. The CDR3 is made up of 13 amino acids. The V and J ends lost 6 bases and 1 base respectively, with 10 bases between them. In DNA form, the CDR3 reads TGTGCCAGCAGGACGCTAGGGTCCTACGAGCAGTACTTC. Translation: CASRTLGSYEQYF.

The rearrangement uses TRBV6-5 and TRBJ2-1; 7 bases map to TRBD1. This CDR3 is 15 amino acids long. Losses at the gene ends were 0 bases for V and 5 bases for J; bases not matched to a gene: 4. Germline-derived CDR1 and CDR2 are MNHEY and SVGAGI. The CDR3 region is CASSYSLGQNNEQFF. The CDR3 DNA sequence: TGTGCCAGCAGTTACTCGCTGGGACAGAACAATGAGCAGTTCTTC.

V gene TRBV12-3 or TRBV12-4 combines with J gene TRBJ1-1, with a tentative D call TRBD1 (6 bases). This CDR3 has 17 amino acids. V gave up 6 bases and J gave up 0 bases, with 20 bases separating them. The CDR3 is CASSYAQGWYLNTEAFF. Here the CDR3 DNA reads TGTGCCAGCAGCTACGCACAGGGATGGTATCTGAACACTGAAGCTTTCTTT.

This clonotype was seen a few times. The gene calls are TRBV7-9 and TRBJ2-7, with D tentatively TRBD1 (5 bases). V lost 1 base and J lost 6, with 16 bases in between. The V gene's germline CDR1 is SEHNR and CDR2 FQNEAQ (reference sequence). The CDR3 length is 15 residues. Written as DNA, the CDR3 is TGTGCCAGCAGCTTAGGCTTGGGGCCCGCTGGCGAGCAGTACTTC. Protein: CASSLGLGPAGEQYF.

The chain uses TRBV7-8 and TRBJ2-7, with D unresolved. The CDR3 is made up of 13 amino acids. Trimming left V 5 bases short and J 3 bases short, with 11 bases between. Germline V gene sequence: CDR1 SGHVS, CDR2 FQNEAQ. The CDR3 DNA is TGTGCCAGCAGCATAGACACCCTCTACGAGCAGTACTTC. It encodes CASSIDTLYEQYF.

The chain employs TRBV20-1 and TRBJ2-7; a weak D match, TRBD1 (5 bases). The CDR3 has 17 amino acids. V lost 6 bases, J lost 7 bases, and 31 bases lay in between. Germline V gene sequence: CDR1 DFQATT, CDR2 SNEGSKA (reference sequence). This chain's CDR3 is CSAKSLDIPGETEEQYF. The CDR3 DNA reads TGCAGTGCCAAGTCCCTGGACATCCCTGGCGAAACGGAAGAGCAGTACTTC.

The CDR3 sequence is CASKRGSYNEQFF. The CDR3 DNA sequence: TGTGCCAGCAAGCGCGGGTCCTACAATGAGCAGTTCTTC. The chain uses TRBV6-1 and TRBJ2-1; maybe TRBD2 (5 bases). V gave up 7 bases and J gave up 1 base, with 8 bases separating them. CDR3 length: 13 amino acids. From germline, CDR1 is MNHNS and CDR2 SASEGT.

The V call is TRBV6-1, the J call TRBJ1-3, with a tentative D call TRBD1 (5 bases). The germline V gene encodes CDR1 MNHNS and CDR2 SASEGT. The CDR3 length is 14 residues. The ends were cut back, 4 bases at V and 4 bases at J, with 11 bases in the middle. The CDR3 DNA reads TGTGCCAGCAGTGGGCCGGGACCGGGAAACACCATATATTTT. Translating it yields CASSGPGPGNTIYF.

This clonotype was detected only a few times. The CDR3 DNA reads TGTGCCACCAGTGATTCCACCGGGACAGGGAATATCAATGAGCAGTTCTTC. Translating it yields CATSDSTGTGNINEQFF. V usage is TRBV24-1 and J usage is TRBJ2-1, with 9 bases matching TRBD1. The V gene's germline CDR1 is KGHDR and CDR2 SFDVKD. The CDR3 totals 17 residues. The J segment lost 6 bases and the V segment lost 2 bases, leaving 10 bases of the junction unmatched.

The rearrangement uses TRBV6-1 and TRBJ2-1; no clear D gene. This CDR3 contains 13 residues. Trimming took off 1 base at V and 5 bases at J, with 6 bases between the two ends. Germline-derived CDR1 and CDR2 are MNHNS and SASEGT. CDR3 loop: CASSEGSHNEQFF. The CDR3 nucleotides are TGTGCCAGCAGTGAAGGGTCACACAATGAGCAGTTCTTC.

A few counts support this clonotype. In nucleotides, the CDR3 is TGTGCCAGCAGTTACGCGGACAAGAACACTGAAGCTTTCTTT. This codes for CASSYADKNTEAFF. This chain joins TRBV6-5 and TRBJ1-1; D is possibly TRBD1 (5 bases). V was pared by 2 bases and J by 1 base, with 8 bases between. Germline V lookup: CDR1 MNHEY, CDR2 SVGAGI. CDR3 length equals 14 residues.

The J gene is TRBJ2-5, the V gene TRBV7-6; possibly TRBD2 for D (5 bases). The length of the CDR3 is 15 residues. Per the germline V gene, CDR1 is SGHVS and CDR2 is FNYEAQ. Trimming removed 6 bases from V and 1 base from J, with 15 bases in between. CDR3 nucleotides: TGTGCCAGCAGGGAGGTGGCGGCCTCCCAAGAGACCCAGTACTTC. Amino acid sequence: CASREVAASQETQYF.

This clonotype was detected only a few times. The chain uses TRBV20-1 and TRBJ2-7; tentatively, D is TRBD1 (6 bases). The CDR3 spans 15 residues. Trimming removed 2 bases from V and 1 base from J, with 15 bases in between. Germline CDR1 DFQATT, CDR2 SNEGSKA (reference sequence). As DNA, the CDR3 is TGCAGTGCTAGATCCCTTAGGCAGGGGTCCTACGAGCAGTACTTC. It encodes CSARSLRQGSYEQYF.

This clonotype has a handful of counts. The J gene is TRBJ2-3, the V gene TRBV29-1; TRBD2 matches 8 bases. V shed 4 bases, J shed 2 bases, and the junction held 5 bases outside the gene matches. Germline V gene sequence: CDR1 SQVTM, CDR2 ANQGSEA. The CDR3 extends over 14 amino acids. The CDR3 sequence is CSVVFGGDTDTQYF. DNA of the CDR3: TGCAGCGTTGTTTTCGGGGGGGACACAGATACGCAGTATTTT.

The chain uses TRBV12-3 or TRBV12-4 and TRBJ2-1, with 9 bases aligning to TRBD1. The CDR3 sequence is 14 residues long. V was pared by 6 bases and J by 12 bases, with 12 bases of the junction left unmatched. DNA for the CDR3: TGTGCCAGCAGCCCGGGACAGGGAGACTCGCGGCAGTTCTTC. Translating gives CASSPGQGDSRQFF.

The CDR3 sequence is CSAVGLAGVSYNEQFF. The CDR3 nucleotides read TGCAGTGCTGTCGGGCTAGCGGGGGTCTCCTACAATGAGCAGTTCTTC. This chain links TRBV20-1 with TRBJ2-1; 10 positions match TRBD2. Germline V gene lookup returns CDR1 DFQATT and CDR2 SNEGSKA (reference sequence). This CDR3 contains 16 residues. V trimming: 5 bases; J trimming: 0 bases; junction bases outside the gene matches: 7.

This clonotype was counted at least ten times. The chain employs TRBV10-2 and TRBJ2-1; 9 nucleotides match TRBD1. CDR1 is WSHSY and CDR2 is SAAADI in the germline V gene. This CDR3 spans 15 amino acids. With 9 bases clipped from V and 4 bases from J, the junction kept 10 bases outside the gene matches. CDR3 sequence reads: CASLSRDREYNEQFF. The CDR3 region has the DNA TGCGCCAGTCTGTCTCGGGACAGGGAATACAATGAGCAGTTCTTC.

This clonotype came up many times. The DNA for the CDR3 is TGCAGTGCCCGGGAGCCCTCTGGAAACACCATATATTTT. This sequence encodes CSAREPSGNTIYF. This chain joins TRBV20-1 and TRBJ1-3; no clear D. This CDR3 is built from 13 residues. Trimming stripped 6 bases from V and 0 bases from J, with 9 bases between. Germline V gene lookup returns CDR1 DFQATT and CDR2 SNEGSKA (reference sequence).

This clonotype was recorded a few times. This chain connects TRBV3-1 to TRBJ1-1; no definite D call. The CDR3 totals 14 residues. In germline, CDR1 is LGHDT, CDR2 YNNKEL (reference sequence). V was clipped by 4 bases and J by 4 bases, with 13 bases between them. The CDR3 DNA is TGTGCCAGCAGCCCCCGGGCGATGGGCACTGAAGCTTTCTTT. Its protein is CASSPRAMGTEAFF.

V is TRBV20-1 and J is TRBJ2-4; perhaps TRBD2 as D (5 bases). The CDR3 contains 13 residues. The germline V gene encodes CDR1 DFQATT and CDR2 SNEGSKA (reference sequence). The V end was cut by 7 bases, the J end by 0 bases, with 10 bases between. The CDR3 loop reads CSVQRLAKNIQYF. DNA of the CDR3: TGCAGTGTCCAGCGGTTAGCCAAAAACATTCAGTACTTC.